This T cell receptor beta chain was sequenced for a study of OX40 agonist ivuxolimab in advanced cancers. Across the whole study: The study treated patients with ivuxolimab, an agonistic anti-OX40 (CD134) antibody.

The CDR3 loop spans 13 amino acids. Germline loops: CDR1 MDHEN, CDR2 SYDVKM. The V end lost 10 bases, the J end lost 1 base, and 13 bases lay between the germline ends. Clones were read by immunoSEQ multiplex PCR, and TCRdb kept only the in-frame ones, dropping some. The profile shows tens of thousands of clones, about 90% of them singletons. This receptor was obtained from an adult with an advanced solid tumor such as melanoma, head and neck, liver or kidney cancer. Sequences were derived from CD4+ or CD8+ T cells sorted from blood, sampled in a trial of the OX40 agonist ivuxolimab. The rearrangement joins TRBV28 to TRBJ1-1; D unresolved. CDR3 DNA sequence: TGTGCCACCATGATCCAGCCGAACACTGAAGCTTTCTTT. It is translated as CATMIQPNTEAFF.